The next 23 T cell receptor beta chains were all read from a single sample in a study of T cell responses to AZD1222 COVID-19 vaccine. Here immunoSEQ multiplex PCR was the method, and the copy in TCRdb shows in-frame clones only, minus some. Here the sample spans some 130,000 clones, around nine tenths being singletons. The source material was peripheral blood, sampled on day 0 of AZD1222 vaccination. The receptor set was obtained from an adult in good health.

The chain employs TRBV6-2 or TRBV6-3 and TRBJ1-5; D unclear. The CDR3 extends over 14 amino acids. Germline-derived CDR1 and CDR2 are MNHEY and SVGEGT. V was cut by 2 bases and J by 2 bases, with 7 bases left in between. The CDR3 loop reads CASSYPGRNQPQHF. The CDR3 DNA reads TGTGCCAGCAGTTACCCAGGCCGCAATCAGCCCCAGCATTTT.

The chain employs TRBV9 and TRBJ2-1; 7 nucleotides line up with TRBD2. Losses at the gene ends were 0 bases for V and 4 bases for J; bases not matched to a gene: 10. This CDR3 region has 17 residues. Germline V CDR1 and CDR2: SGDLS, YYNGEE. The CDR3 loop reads CASSVDWEASGYNEQFF. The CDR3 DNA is TGTGCCAGCAGCGTAGATTGGGAGGCTAGCGGTTACAATGAGCAGTTCTTC.

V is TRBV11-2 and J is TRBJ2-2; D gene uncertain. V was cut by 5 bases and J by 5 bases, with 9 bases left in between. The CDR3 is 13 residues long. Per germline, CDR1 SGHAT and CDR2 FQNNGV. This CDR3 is CASSRFQTGELFF. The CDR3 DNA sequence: TGTGCCAGCAGCCGATTCCAGACCGGGGAGCTGTTTTTT.

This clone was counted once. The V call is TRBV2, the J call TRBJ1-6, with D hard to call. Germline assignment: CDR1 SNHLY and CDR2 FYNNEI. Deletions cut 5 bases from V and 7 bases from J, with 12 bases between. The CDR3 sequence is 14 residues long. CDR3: CASSLDSTNSPLHF. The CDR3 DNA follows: TGTGCCAGCAGTCTGGACTCTACCAATTCACCCCTCCACTTT.

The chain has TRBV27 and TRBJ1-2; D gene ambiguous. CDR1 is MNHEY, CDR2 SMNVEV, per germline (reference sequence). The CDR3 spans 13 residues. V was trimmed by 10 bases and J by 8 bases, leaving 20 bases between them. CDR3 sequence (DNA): TGTGCCACCCAAGGGCAGGCCCTCGACGGCTACACCTTC. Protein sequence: CATQGQALDGYTF.

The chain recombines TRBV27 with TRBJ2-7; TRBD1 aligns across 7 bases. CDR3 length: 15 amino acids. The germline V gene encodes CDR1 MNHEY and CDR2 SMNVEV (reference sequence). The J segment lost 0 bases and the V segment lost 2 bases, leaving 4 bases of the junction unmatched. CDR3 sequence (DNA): TGTGCCAGCAGTTTAGGACAGGCGAGCTCCTACGAGCAGTACTTC. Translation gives CASSLGQASSYEQYF.

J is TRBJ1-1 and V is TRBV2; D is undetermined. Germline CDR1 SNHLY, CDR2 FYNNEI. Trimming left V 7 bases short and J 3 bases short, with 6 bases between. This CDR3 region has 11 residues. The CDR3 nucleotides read TGTGCCAGCAATAGGGACACTGAAGCTTTCTTT. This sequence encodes CASNRDTEAFF.

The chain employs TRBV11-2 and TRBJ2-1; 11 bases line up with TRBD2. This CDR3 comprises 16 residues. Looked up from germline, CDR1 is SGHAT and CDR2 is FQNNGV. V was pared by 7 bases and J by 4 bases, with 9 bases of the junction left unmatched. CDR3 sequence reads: CASIQAGTSGYNEQFF. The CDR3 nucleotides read TGTGCCAGCATACAGGCCGGGACTAGCGGATACAATGAGCAGTTCTTC.

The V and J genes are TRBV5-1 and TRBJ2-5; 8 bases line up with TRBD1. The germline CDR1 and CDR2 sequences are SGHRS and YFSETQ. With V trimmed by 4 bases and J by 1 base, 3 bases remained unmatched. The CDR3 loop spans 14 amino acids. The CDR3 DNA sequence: TGCGCCAGCAGCCGACAGGGGTTCCAAGAGACCCAGTACTTC. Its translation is CASSRQGFQETQYF.

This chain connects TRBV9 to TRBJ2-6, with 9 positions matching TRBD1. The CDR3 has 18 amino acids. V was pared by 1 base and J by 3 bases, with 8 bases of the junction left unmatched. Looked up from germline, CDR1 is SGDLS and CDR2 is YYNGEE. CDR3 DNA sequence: TGTGCCAGCAGCGTATGGGACAGGGTGATAGTTGGGGCCAACGTCCTGACTTTC. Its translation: CASSVWDRVIVGANVLTF.

Here the CDR3 reads CASSVDVSYNEQFF. The CDR3 DNA sequence: TGTGCCAGCAGCGTCGACGTAAGCTACAATGAGCAGTTCTTC. The chain has TRBV25-1 and TRBJ2-1, with D hard to call. Trimming stripped 6 bases from V and 3 bases from J, with 12 bases between. There are 14 residues in the CDR3. In germline, CDR1 is MGHDK, CDR2 SYGVNS.

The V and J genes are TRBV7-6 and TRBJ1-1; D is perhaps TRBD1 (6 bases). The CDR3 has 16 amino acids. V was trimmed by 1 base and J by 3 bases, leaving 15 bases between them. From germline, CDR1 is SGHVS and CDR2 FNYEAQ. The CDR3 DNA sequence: TGTGCCAGCAGCTTAGACGTACAGGGAGGTCACACTGAAGCTTTCTTT. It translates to CASSLDVQGGHTEAFF.

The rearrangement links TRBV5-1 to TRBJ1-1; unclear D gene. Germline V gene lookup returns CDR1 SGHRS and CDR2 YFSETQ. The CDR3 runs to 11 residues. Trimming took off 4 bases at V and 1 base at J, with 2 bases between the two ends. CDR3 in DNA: TGCGCCAGCAGCCGGAACACTGAAGCTTTCTTT. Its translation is CASSRNTEAFF.

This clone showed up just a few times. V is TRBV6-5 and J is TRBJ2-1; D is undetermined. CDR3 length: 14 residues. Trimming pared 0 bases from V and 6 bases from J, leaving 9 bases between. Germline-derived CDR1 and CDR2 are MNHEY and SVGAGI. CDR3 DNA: TGTGCCAGCAGTTACTCTGGGATAGGCAATGAGCAGTTCTTC. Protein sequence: CASSYSGIGNEQFF.

The CDR3 DNA is TGTGCCAGCGAACGGAGCGGGCTTGCTGGGCAGTTCTTC. Encoded protein: CASERSGLAGQFF. This chain links TRBV11-2 with TRBJ2-1, with D perhaps TRBD2 (6 bases). Germline lookup yields CDR1 SGHAT and CDR2 FQNNGV. With 8 bases removed from V and 12 bases from J, the gap between germline ends came to 20 bases. The CDR3 contains 13 residues.

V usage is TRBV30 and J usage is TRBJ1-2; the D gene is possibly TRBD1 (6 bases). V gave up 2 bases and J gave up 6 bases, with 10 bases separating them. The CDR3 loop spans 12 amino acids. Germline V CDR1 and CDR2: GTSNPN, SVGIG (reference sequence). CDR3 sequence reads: CAWSSTGDGYTF. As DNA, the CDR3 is TGTGCCTGGAGTTCGACAGGAGATGGCTACACCTTC. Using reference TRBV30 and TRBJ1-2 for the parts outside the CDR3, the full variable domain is SQTIHQWPATLVQPVGSPLSLECTVEGTSNPNLYWYRQAAGRGLQLLFYSVGIGQISSEVPQNLSASRPQDRQFILSSKKLLLSDSGFYLCAWSSTGDGYTFGSGTRLTVV.

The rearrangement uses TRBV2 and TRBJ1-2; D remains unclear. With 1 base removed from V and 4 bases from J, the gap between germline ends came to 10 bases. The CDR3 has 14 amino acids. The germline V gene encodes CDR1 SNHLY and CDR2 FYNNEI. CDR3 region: CASSEDAGPYGYTF. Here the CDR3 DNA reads TGTGCCAGCAGTGAAGACGCCGGCCCCTATGGCTACACCTTC.

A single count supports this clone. The CDR3 loop reads CASSMVGNPNEKLFF. Here the CDR3 DNA reads TGTGCCAGTAGTATGGTGGGGAACCCTAATGAAAAACTGTTTTTT. The chain couples TRBV19 to TRBJ1-4; D gene unclear. The CDR3 is 15 amino acids. V lost 3 bases, J lost 3 bases, and 11 bases lay in between. CDR1 LNHDA and CDR2 SQIVND come from the germline V gene (reference sequence). Supplemented by reference TRBV19 and TRBJ1-4, the full variable domain reads DGGITQSPKYLFRKEGQNVTLSCEQNLNHDAMYWYRQDPGQGLRLIYYSQIVNDFQKGDIAEGYSVSREKKESFPLTVTSAQKNPTAFYLCASSMVGNPNEKLFFGSGTQLSVL.

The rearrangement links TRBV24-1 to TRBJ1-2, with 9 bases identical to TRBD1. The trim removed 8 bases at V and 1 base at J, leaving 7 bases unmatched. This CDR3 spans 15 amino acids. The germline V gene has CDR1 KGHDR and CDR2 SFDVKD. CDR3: CATKGTGTINYGYTF. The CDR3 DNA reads TGTGCCACCAAAGGGACAGGGACCATTAACTATGGCTACACCTTC.

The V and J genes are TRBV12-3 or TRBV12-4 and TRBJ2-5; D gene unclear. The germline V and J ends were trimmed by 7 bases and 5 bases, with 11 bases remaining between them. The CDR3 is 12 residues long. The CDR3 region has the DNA TGTGCCAGCACCCAGGCCTCGGAGACCCAGTACTTC. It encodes CASTQASETQYF.

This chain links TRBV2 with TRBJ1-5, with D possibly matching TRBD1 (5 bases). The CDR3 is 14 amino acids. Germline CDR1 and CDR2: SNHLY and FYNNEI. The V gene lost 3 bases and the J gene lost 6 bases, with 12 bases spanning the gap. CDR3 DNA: TGTGCCAGCAGTGATGTACCAGGGCGTCAGCCCCAGCATTTT. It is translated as CASSDVPGRQPQHF.

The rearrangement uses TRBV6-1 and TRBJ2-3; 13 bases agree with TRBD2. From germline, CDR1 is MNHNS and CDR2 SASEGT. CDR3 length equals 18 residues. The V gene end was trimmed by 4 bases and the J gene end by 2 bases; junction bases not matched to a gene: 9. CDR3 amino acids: CASSGLAGGGRYTDTQYF. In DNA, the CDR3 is TGTGCCAGCAGTGGACTAGCGGGAGGAGGGAGGTACACAGATACGCAGTATTTT.

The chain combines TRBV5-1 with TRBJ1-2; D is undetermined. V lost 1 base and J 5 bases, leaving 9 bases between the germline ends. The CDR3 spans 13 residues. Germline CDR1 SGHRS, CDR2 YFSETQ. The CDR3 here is CASSLTENYGYTF. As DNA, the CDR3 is TGCGCCAGCAGCTTGACAGAGAATTATGGCTACACCTTC.